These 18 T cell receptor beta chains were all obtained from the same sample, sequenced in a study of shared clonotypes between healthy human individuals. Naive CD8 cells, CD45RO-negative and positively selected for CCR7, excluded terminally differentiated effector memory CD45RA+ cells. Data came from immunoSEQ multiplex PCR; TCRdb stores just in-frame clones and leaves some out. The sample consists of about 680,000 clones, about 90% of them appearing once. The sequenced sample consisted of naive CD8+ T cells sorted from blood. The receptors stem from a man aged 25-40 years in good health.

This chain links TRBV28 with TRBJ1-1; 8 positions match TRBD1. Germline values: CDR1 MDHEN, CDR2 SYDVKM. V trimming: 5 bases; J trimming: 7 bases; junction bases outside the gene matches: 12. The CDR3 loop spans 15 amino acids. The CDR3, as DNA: TGTGCCAGCAGTCCCGGGACAGGATACAAAATTGAAGCTTTCTTT. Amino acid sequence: CASSPGTGYKIEAFF.

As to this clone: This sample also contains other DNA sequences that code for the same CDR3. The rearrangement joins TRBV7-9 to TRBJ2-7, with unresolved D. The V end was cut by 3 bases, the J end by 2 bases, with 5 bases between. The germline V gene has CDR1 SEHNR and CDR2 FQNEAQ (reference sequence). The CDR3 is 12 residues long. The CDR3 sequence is CASSLVPYEQYF. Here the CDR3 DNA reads TGTGCCAGCAGCTTGGTTCCCTACGAGCAGTACTTC.

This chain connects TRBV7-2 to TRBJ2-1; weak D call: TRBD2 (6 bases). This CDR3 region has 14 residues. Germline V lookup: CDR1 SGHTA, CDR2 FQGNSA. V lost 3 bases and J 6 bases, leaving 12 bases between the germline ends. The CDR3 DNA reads TGTGCCAGCAGCTTCTTAGGTAGCGGCAATGAGCAGTTCTTC. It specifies CASSFLGSGNEQFF.

This CDR3 reads CASSLALVGDPEAFF. The CDR3 nucleotides are TGCGCCAGCAGCTTGGCCTTGGTAGGGGACCCTGAAGCTTTCTTT. The chain combines TRBV5-1 with TRBJ1-1; D perhaps matches TRBD1 (5 bases). This CDR3 region has 15 residues. CDR1 and CDR2 from the germline V gene are SGHRS and YFSETQ. The V end lost 0 bases, the J end lost 6 bases, and 15 bases lay between the germline ends. The full variable domain, with the rest looked up from reference TRBV5-1 and TRBJ1-1, is KAGVTQTPRYLIKTRGQQVTLSCSPISGHRSVSWYQQTPGQGLQFLFEYFSETQRNKGNFPGRFSGRQFSNSRSEMNVSTLELGDSALYLCASSLALVGDPEAFFGQGTRLTVV.

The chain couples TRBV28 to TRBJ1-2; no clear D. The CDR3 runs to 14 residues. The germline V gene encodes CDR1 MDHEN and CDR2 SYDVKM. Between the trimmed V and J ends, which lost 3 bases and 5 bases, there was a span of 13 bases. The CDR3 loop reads CASSLAILVYGYTF. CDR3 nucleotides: TGTGCCAGCAGTTTGGCTATTCTGGTTTATGGCTACACCTTC.

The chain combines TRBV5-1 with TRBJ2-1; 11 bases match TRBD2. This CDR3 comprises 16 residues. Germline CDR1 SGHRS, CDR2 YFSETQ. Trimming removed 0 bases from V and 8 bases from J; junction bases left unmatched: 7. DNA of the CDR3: TGCGCCAGCAGCTTGGAAGCTAGCGGGAGGATCGATGAGCAGTTCTTC. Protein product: CASSLEASGRIDEQFF.

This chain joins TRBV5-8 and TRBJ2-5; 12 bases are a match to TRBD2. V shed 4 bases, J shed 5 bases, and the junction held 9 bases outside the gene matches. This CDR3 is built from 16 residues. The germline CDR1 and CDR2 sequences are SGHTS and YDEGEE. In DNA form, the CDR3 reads TGTGCCAGCAGCCAAAGACTAGCGGGAGTCGTGGAGACCCAGTACTTC. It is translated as CASSQRLAGVVETQYF.

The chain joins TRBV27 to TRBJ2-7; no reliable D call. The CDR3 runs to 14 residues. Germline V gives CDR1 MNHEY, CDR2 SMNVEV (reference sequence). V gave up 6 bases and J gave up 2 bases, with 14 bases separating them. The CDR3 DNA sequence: TGTGCCAGCAGAAAGGGTGGCACAACCTACGAGCAGTACTTC. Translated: CASRKGGTTYEQYF.

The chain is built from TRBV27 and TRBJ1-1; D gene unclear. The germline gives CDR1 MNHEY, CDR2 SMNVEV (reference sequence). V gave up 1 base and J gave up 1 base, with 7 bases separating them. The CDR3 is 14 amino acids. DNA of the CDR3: TGTGCCAGCAGTTTATACAGCCCGAACACTGAAGCTTTCTTT. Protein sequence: CASSLYSPNTEAFF.

Here the CDR3 DNA reads TGCGCCAGCAGCTTGGTTCCCCACAATGAGCAGTTCTTC. Amino acid sequence: CASSLVPHNEQFF. J is TRBJ2-1 and V is TRBV5-1; no clear D gene. V lost 0 bases and J 5 bases, leaving 6 bases between the germline ends. CDR1 is SGHRS, CDR2 YFSETQ, per germline. CDR3 length: 13 amino acids.

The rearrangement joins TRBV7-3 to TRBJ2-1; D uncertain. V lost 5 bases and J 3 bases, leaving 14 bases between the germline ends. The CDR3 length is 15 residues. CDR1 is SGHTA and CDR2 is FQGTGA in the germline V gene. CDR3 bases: TGTGCCAGCAGCGCCCTTAGGGTTAGCTACAATGAGCAGTTCTTC. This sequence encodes CASSALRVSYNEQFF.

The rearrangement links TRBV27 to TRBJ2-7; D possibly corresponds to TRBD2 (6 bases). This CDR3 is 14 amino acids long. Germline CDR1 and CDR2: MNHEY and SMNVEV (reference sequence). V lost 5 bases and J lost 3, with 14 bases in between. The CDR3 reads CASSTGAVGYEQYF. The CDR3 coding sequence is TGTGCCAGCAGTACGGGAGCGGTGGGCTACGAGCAGTACTTC.

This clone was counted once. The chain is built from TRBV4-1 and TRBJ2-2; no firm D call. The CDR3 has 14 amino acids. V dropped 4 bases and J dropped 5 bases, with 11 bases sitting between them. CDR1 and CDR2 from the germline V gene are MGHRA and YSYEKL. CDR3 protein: CASSPRQLTGELFF. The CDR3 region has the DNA TGCGCCAGCAGCCCTCGACAACTGACCGGGGAGCTGTTTTTT.

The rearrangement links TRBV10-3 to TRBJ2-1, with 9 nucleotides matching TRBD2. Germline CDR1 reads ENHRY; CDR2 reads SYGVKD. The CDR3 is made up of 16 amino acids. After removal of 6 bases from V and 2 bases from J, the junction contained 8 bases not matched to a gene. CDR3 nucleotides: TGTGCCATCAGGACTAGCGGAAGGGGGGCCTACAATGAGCAGTTCTTC. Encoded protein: CAIRTSGRGAYNEQFF.

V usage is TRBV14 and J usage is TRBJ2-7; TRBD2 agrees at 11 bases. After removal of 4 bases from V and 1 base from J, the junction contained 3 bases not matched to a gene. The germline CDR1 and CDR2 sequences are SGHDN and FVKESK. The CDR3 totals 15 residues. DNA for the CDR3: TGTGCCAGCAGCCCGATAGCGGGAGGGTCCTACGAGCAGTACTTC. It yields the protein CASSPIAGGSYEQYF.

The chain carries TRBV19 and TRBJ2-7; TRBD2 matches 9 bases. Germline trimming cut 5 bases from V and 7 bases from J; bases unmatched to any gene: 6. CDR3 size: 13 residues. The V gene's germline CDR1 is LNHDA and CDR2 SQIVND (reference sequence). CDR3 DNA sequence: TGTGCCAGTAGTCGTAGCGGGAGCTTAGAGCAGTACTTC. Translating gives CASSRSGSLEQYF. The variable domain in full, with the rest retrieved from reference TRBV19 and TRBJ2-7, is DGGITQSPKYLFRKEGQNVTLSCEQNLNHDAMYWYRQDPGQGLRLIYYSQIVNDFQKGDIAEGYSVSREKKESFPLTVTSAQKNPTAFYLCASSRSGSLEQYFGPGTRLTVT.

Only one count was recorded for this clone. The chain's CDR3 is CASNYGGFNQPQHF. The CDR3 bases are TGTGCCAGCAACTACGGGGGGTTCAATCAGCCCCAGCATTTT. This chain uses TRBV7-9 with TRBJ1-5, with a tentative D call TRBD1 (5 bases). Germline lookup yields CDR1 SEHNR and CDR2 FQNEAQ (reference sequence). Trimming took 7 bases from V and 3 from J, leaving 13 bases between them. The CDR3 runs to 14 residues.

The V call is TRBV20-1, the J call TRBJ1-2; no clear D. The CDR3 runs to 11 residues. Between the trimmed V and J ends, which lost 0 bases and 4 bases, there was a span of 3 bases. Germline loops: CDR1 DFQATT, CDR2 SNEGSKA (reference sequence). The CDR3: CSARDLYGYTF. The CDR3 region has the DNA TGCAGTGCTAGAGATCTCTATGGCTACACCTTC.